This TCR beta chain was identified during a study of cytomegalovirus exposure and HLA in healthy donors. Whole-study context: Roughly 80 million unique TCRs from HLA-typed donors were held in an early data release.

Overall study results and limits: According to an earlier analysis, most TCR beta V segments yielded productive rearrangements about 90% or about 30% of the time.

Of note for this clone: Its antigen is currently unknown.

PCR involved 60 Vbeta and 13 Jbeta primers. Sequenced by immunoSEQ multiplex PCR; TCRdb stores in-frame clones only, minus some. The repertoire holds roughly 100,000 clones, with 75% to 80% as singletons. Trimming stripped 3 bases from V and 4 bases from J, with 16 bases between. There are 15 residues in the CDR3. The germline V gene encodes CDR1 SGHAT and CDR2 FQNNGV. Input material: PBMCs. The V gene is TRBV11-2, the J gene TRBJ2-7, with D possibly matching TRBD1 (6 bases). The source of this sequence is a male donor in good health and CMV-seropositive. The CDR3 DNA follows: TGTGCCAGCAGCTTTGTCTCAGGGGCCCTTTACGAGCAGTACTTC. It is translated as CASSFVSGALYEQYF.